This T cell receptor beta chain originates from a study of shared clonotypes between healthy human individuals. Whole-study results and caveats: Around 5% was the fraction of naive CD4 clonotypes found shared across several donors.

Here immunoSEQ multiplex PCR was the method, and the copy in TCRdb shows in-frame clones only, minus some. The sample lists fewer than 700,000 clones, around 95% occurring once. In regard to this clone: Its specificity is unknown.

Positively selected for CCR7, the CD45RO-negative cells used as naive CD8 cells excluded terminally differentiated effector memory CD45RA+ cells. Adult donors, all healthy and HIV-negative, had no recent acute infections or vaccinations. The sequenced material came from naive CD8+ T cells sorted from blood. The clonotype was recovered from a woman aged 25 to 39 in good health.

The CDR3, as DNA: TGTGCCAGCAGCCAAGACTCTAGCGGGAAGGCTGAGCAGTTCTTC. Residues: CASSQDSSGKAEQFF. This chain uses TRBV4-2 with TRBJ2-1, with TRBD2 matching 9 bases. The CDR3 runs to 15 residues. In germline, CDR1 is LGHNA, CDR2 YNFKEQ. The V and J ends lost 0 bases and 9 bases, in that order; junction bases with no gene match: 6.